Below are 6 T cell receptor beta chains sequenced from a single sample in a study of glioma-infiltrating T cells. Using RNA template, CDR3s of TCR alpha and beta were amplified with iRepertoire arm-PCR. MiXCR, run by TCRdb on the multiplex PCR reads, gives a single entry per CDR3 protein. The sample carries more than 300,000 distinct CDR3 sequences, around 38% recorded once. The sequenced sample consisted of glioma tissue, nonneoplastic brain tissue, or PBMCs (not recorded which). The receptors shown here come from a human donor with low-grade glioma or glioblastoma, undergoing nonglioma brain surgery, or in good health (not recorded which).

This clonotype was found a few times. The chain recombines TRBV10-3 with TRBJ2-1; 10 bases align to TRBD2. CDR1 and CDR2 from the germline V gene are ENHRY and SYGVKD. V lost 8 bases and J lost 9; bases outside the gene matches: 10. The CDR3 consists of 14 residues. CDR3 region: CAIGTSEEGGEQFF. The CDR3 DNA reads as TGTGCCATCGGGACTAGCGAAGAAGGTGGTGAGCAGTTCTTC.

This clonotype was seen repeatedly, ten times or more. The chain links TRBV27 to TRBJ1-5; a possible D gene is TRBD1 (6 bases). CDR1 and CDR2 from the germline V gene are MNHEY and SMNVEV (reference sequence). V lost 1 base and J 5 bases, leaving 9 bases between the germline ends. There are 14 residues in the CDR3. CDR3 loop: CASSLYRVDQPQHF. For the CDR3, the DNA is TGTGCCAGCAGTTTATACAGGGTCGATCAGCCCCAGCATTTT.

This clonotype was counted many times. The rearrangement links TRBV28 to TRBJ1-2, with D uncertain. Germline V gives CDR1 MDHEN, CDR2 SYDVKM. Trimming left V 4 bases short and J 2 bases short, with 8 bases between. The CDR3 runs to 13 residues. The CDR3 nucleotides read TGTGCCAGCAGTTCACCCGCGAACTATGGCTACACCTTC. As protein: CASSSPANYGYTF.

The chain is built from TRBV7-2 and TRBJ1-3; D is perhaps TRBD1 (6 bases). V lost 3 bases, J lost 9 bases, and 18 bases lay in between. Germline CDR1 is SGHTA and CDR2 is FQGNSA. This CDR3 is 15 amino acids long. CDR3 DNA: TGTGCCAGCAGCTTTCGCCCGGGACATGGGAGCACCATATATTTT. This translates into CASSFRPGHGSTIYF.

This CDR3 is CASSLFSPGGQFF. CDR3 DNA: TGTGCCAGCAGCTTGTTTTCACCGGGAGGTCAGTTCTTC. This sequence joins TRBV4-2 and TRBJ2-1, with 7 positions matching TRBD2. Trimming removed 5 bases from V and 13 bases from J; junction bases left unmatched: 11. The CDR3 is made up of 13 amino acids. CDR1 is LGHNA, CDR2 YNFKEQ, per germline.

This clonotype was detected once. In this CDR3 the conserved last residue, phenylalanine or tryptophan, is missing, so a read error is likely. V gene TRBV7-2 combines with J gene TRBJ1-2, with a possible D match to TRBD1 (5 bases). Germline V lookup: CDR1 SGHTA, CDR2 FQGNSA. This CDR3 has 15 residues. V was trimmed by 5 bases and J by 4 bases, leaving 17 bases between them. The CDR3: CASSKRQGSGYGYTI. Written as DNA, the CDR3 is TGTGCCAGCAGCAAGAGGCAGGGTTCGGGCTATGGCTACACCATC.